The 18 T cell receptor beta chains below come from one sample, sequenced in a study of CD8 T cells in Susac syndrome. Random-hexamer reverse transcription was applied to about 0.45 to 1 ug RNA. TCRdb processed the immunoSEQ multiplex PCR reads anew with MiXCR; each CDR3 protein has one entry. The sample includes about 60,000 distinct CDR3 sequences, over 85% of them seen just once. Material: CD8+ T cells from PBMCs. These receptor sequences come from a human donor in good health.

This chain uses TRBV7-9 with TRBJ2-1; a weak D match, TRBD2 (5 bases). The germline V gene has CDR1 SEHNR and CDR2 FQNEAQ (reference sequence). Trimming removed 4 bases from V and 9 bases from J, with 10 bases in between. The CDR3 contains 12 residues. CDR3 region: CASSSGLPEQFF. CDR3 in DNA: TGTGCCAGCAGCTCTGGACTTCCTGAGCAGTTCTTC.

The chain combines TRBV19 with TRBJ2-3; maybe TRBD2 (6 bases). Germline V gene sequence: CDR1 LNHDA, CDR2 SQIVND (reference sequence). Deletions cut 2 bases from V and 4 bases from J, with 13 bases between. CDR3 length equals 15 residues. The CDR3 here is CASSILAGLADTQYF. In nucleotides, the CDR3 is TGTGCCAGTAGTATACTCGCGGGGTTAGCAGATACGCAGTATTTT. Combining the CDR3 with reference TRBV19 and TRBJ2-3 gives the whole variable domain DGGITQSPKYLFRKEGQNVTLSCEQNLNHDAMYWYRQDPGQGLRLIYYSQIVNDFQKGDIAEGYSVSREKKESFPLTVTSAQKNPTAFYLCASSILAGLADTQYFGPGTRLTVL.

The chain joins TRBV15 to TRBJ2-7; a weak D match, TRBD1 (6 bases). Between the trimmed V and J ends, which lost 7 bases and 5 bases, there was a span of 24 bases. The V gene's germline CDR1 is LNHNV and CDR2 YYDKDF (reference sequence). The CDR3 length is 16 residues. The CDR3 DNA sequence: TGTGCCACCAACAAAAGAGGTGCGGCAGGGGATAACGAGCAGTACTTC. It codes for CATNKRGAAGDNEQYF. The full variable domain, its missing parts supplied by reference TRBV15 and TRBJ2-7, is DAMVIQNPRYQVTQFGKPVTLSCSQTLNHNVMYWYQQKSSQAPKLLFHYYDKDFNNEADTPDNFQSRRPNTSFCFLDIRSPGLGDTAMYLCATNKRGAAGDNEQYFGPGTRLTVT.

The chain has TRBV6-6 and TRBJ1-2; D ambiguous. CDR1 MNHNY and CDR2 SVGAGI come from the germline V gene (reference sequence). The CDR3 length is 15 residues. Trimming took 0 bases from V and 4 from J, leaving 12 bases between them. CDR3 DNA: TGTGCCAGCAGTTACTCCTCGGAGGACCTCTATGGCTACACCTTC. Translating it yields CASSYSSEDLYGYTF.

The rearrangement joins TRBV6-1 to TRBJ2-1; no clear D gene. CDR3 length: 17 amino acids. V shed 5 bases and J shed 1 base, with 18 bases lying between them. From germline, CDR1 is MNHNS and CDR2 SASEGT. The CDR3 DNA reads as TGTGCCAGCAGTCTCCCCCAAGCGTTACTTTCCTACAATGAGCAGTTCTTC. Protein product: CASSLPQALLSYNEQFF.

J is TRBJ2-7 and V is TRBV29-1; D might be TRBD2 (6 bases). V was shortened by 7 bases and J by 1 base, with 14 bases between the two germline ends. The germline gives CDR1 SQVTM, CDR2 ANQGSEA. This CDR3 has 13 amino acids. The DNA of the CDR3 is TGCAGCGCTGCAGGAGGGATTTCCTACGAGCAGTACTTC. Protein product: CSAAGGISYEQYF.

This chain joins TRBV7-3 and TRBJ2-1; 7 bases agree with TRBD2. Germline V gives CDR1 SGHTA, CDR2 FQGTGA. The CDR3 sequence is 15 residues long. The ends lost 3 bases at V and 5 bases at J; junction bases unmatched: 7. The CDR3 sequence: CASSFVAGDHNEQFF. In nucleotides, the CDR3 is TGTGCCAGCAGCTTCGTGGCGGGGGATCACAATGAGCAGTTCTTC.

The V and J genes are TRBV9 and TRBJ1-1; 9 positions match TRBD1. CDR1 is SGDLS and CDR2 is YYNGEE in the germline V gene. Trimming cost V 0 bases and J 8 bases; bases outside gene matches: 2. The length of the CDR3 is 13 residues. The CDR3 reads CASSVGDREEAFF. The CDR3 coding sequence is TGTGCCAGCAGCGTAGGGGACAGGGAGGAAGCTTTCTTT.

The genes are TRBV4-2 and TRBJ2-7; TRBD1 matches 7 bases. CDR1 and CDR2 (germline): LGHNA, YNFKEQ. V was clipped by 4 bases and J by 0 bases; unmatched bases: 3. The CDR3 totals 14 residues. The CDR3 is CASSPRTGSYEQYF. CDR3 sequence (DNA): TGTGCCAGCAGCCCCCGGACAGGCTCCTACGAGCAGTACTTC.

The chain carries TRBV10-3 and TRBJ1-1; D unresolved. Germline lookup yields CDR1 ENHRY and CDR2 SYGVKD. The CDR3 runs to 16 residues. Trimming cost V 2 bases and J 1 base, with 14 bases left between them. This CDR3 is CAISEDGGWANTEAFF. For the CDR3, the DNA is TGTGCCATCAGTGAGGACGGAGGTTGGGCGAACACTGAAGCTTTCTTT.

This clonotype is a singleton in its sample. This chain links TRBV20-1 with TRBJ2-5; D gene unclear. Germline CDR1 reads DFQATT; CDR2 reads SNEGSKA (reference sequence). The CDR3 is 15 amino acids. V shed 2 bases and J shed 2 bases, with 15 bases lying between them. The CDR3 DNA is TGCAGTGCTAGATTTCAATCCGGGTCTCAAGAGACCCAGTACTTC. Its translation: CSARFQSGSQETQYF.

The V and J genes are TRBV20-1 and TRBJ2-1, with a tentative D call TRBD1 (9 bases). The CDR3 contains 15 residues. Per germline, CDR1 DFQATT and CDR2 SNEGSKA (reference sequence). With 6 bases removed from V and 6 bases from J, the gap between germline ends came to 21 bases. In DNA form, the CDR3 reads TGCAGTGCCCCGGACAGGGGCGGGGGGTCCAATGAGCAGTTCTTC. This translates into CSAPDRGGGSNEQFF.

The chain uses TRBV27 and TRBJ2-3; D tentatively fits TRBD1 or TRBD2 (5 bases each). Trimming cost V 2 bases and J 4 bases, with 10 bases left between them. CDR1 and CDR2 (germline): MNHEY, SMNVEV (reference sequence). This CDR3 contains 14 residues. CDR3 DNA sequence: TGTGCCAGCAGTTTAGGGGTGGGGGCAGATACGCAGTATTTT. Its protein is CASSLGVGADTQYF.

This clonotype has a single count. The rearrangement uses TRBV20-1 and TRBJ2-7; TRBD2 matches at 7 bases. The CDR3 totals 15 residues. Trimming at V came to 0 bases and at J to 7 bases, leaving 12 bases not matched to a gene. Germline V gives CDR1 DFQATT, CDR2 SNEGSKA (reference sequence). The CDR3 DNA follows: TGCAGTGCTAGAGATCTTGCAGGGACTACCGGAGAGCAGTACTTC. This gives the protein CSARDLAGTTGEQYF.

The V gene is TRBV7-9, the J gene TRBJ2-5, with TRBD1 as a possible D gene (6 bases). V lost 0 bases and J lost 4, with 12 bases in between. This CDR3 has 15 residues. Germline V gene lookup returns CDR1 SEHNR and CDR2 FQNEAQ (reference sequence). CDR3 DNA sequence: TGTGCCAGCAGCTTAGCGCTTGGACAGCTAGAGACCCAGTACTTC. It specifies CASSLALGQLETQYF.

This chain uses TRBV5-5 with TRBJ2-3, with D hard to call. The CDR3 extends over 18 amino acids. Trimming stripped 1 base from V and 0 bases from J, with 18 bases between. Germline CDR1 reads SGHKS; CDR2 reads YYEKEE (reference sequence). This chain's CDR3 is CASSLMTVGQISTDTQYF. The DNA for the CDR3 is TGTGCCAGCAGCTTGATGACGGTGGGTCAAATAAGCACAGATACGCAGTATTTT.

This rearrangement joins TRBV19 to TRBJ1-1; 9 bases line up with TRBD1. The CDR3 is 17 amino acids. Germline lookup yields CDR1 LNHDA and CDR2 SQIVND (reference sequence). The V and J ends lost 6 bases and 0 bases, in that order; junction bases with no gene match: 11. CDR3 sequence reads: CASRQGAYTNLNTEAFF. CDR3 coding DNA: TGTGCCAGTAGACAGGGGGCTTATACTAATCTGAACACTGAAGCTTTCTTT.

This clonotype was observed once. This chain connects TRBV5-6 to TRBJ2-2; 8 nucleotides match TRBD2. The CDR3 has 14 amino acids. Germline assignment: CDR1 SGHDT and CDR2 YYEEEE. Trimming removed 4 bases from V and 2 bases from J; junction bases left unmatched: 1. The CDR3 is CASSRTSNTGELFF. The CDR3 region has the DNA TGTGCCAGCAGCCGGACTAGCAACACCGGGGAGCTGTTTTTT.